This T cell receptor (beta chain) appears in the sequencing data of a study of post-analysis software for immune sequencing data. Study-wide results and limits: Five or six TRBV segments, TRBV5-6, TRBV5-1 and TRBV20-1 among them, were found more frequent in patients than controls. Controls had significantly higher normalized Chao1 diversity than multiple sclerosis patients.

Tagging with unique molecular identifiers was a feature of the TCR beta cDNA libraries. Some 500,000 cDNA molecules were recovered from an input of roughly 0.95 to 11 million T cells. MiXCR was run by TCRdb on the PCR reads, yielding one entry per CDR3 protein. The repertoire holds fewer than 850,000 distinct CDR3 sequences, with roughly 29% as singletons. A word on this clonotype: Its cognate antigen is unknown.

The CDR3 runs to 16 residues. The junction had 12 bases not matched to a gene; V was cut back by 3 bases and J by 4 bases. The germline CDR1 and CDR2 sequences are DFQATT and SNEGSKA (reference sequence). Material for sequencing was blood. The rearrangement uses TRBV20-1 and TRBJ2-3; TRBD2 agrees at 8 bases. The receptor was derived from a girl aged 10 to 17 with multiple sclerosis. Here the CDR3 DNA reads TGCAGTGCTAGGTCTTCGGCGGGGGGAGGGGCAGATACGCAGTATTTT. The encoded protein is CSARSSAGGGADTQYF.